This is a list of T cell receptor beta chains from one sample in a study of PD-1 blockade in classical Hodgkin lymphoma. TCRdb keeps only in-frame clones here, not all; method: immunoSEQ multiplex PCR. Of about 17,000 clones in the sample, about 90% were seen once. Sequenced sample: peripheral blood mononuclear cells (PBMCs). All receptors derive from a human donor with classical Hodgkin lymphoma. The CDR3 runs from the conserved cysteine through the conserved F or W. The order of the fields is V gene, D gene, J gene, clone size, CDR3 DNA, CDR3 protein. A D gene is named only where the DNA matches it firmly. Not all rows give a size; the values are once, few, many and, for expanded clones, a class.

V: TRBV6-5
D: TRBD1
J: TRBJ1-2
size: -
DNA: TGTGCCAGCAGTCGCGACAGGGGAGCTAACTATGGCTACACCTTC
CDR3: CASSRDRGANYGYTF

V: TRBV28
D: -
J: TRBJ2-3
size: -
DNA: TGTGCCAGCAGTACTTGGGACACTAGCACAGATACGCAGTATTTT
CDR3: CASSTWDTSTDTQYF

V: TRBV29-1
D: -
J: TRBJ2-6
size: once
DNA: TGCAGCGTTCTTGTGGCAGCTGGGGCCAACGTCCTGACTTTC
CDR3: CSVLVAAGANVLTF

V: TRBV28
D: -
J: TRBJ2-7
size: -
DNA: TGTGCCAGCAGCTACCCTGGCGGAAATTACGAGCAGTACTTC
CDR3: CASSYPGGNYEQYF

V: TRBV11-3
D: -
J: TRBJ2-3
size: -
DNA: TGTGCCAGCAGCTTTGACAGCACAGATACGCAGTATTTT
CDR3: CASSFDSTDTQYF

V: TRBV14
D: TRBD1
J: TRBJ2-7
size: -
DNA: TGTGCCAGCAGCCGTACGACAGGGGGCGCCGAGCAGTACTTC
CDR3: CASSRTTGGAEQYF

V: TRBV5-1
D: -
J: TRBJ1-2
size: once
DNA: TGCGCCAGCAGCCTAAACGGGCCTTCGGGGGAAGGCTACACCTTC
CDR3: CASSLNGPSGEGYTF

V: TRBV19
D: -
J: TRBJ2-3
size: -
DNA: TGTGCCAGTACAGGGACGGATGCTAGCACAGATACGCAGTATTTT
CDR3: CASTGTDASTDTQYF

V: TRBV27
D: TRBD1
J: TRBJ2-5
size: -
DNA: TGTGCCAGCAGTCGAGGACAGGGGGAGACCCAGTACTTC
CDR3: CASSRGQGETQYF

V: TRBV5-6
D: -
J: TRBJ2-7
size: -
DNA: TGTGCCAGCAGCTTGGGCGGGGATACCTACGAGCAGTACTTC
CDR3: CASSLGGDTYEQYF

V: TRBV19
D: -
J: TRBJ2-5
size: -
DNA: TGTGCCAGTAGTATAGCTCCCACCGGGTACCAAGAGACCCAGTACTTC
CDR3: CASSIAPTGYQETQYF

V: TRBV14
D: -
J: TRBJ1-2
size: -
DNA: TGTGCCAGCAGCCAAGTGAAAACCGGGAGAGATGGCTACACCTTC
CDR3: CASSQVKTGRDGYTF

V: TRBV7-9
D: -
J: TRBJ2-2
size: once
DNA: TGTGCCAGCAGCTCGGGACAAGGATATTTCGGGGAGCTGTTTTTT
CDR3: CASSSGQGYFGELFF

V: TRBV27
D: TRBD1
J: TRBJ1-5
size: -
DNA: TGTGCCAGCAGGGGAGGGGGCCGCAATCAGCCCCAGCATTTT
CDR3: CASRGGGRNQPQHF

V: TRBV7-2
D: -
J: TRBJ2-1
size: few
DNA: TGTGCCAGCACCAAGGACAGAAACAATGAGCAGTTCTTC
CDR3: CASTKDRNNEQFF

V: TRBV7-9
D: -
J: TRBJ1-4
size: -
DNA: TGTGCCAGCAGCTTAGGACGGGGTCGAGAAAAACTGTTTTTT
CDR3: CASSLGRGREKLFF